The rows below give T cell receptor beta chains drawn from one sample of a study of blood T cell repertoires in COVID-19. The protocol was immunoSEQ multiplex PCR, while the TCRdb copy is restricted to in-frame clones and leaves out a portion. The sample has about half a million clones, roughly nine tenths seen once. Source material: peripheral blood. These receptors were taken from a man between 18 and 35 years old with COVID-19, enrolled during active disease. Each CDR3 is given with its conserved first and last residue. D genes are given only for firm matches. A clone size is listed for some rows: how often the clone was seen (once, few, many), or a class if it is expanded.

D: NA
J: TRBJ2-4
size: NA
V: TRBV6-1
CDR3: CASSETWPKNIQYF
DNA: TGTGCCAGCAGTGAAACGTGGCCCAAAAACATTCAGTACTTC

D: TRBD2
J: TRBJ2-1
size: NA
V: TRBV5-1
CDR3: CASSLPSGSDNEQFF
DNA: TGCGCCAGCAGCTTGCCTAGCGGGAGTGACAATGAGCAGTTCTTC

D: NA
J: TRBJ2-1
size: NA
V: TRBV24-1
CDR3: CATSDVSSYNEQFF
DNA: TGTGCCACCAGTGACGTGAGCTCCTACAATGAGCAGTTCTTC

D: NA
J: TRBJ1-4
size: NA
V: TRBV19
CDR3: CASSIRGENEKLFF
DNA: TGTGCCAGTAGTATACGCGGGGAGAATGAAAAACTGTTTTTT

D: TRBD1
J: TRBJ1-4
size: once
V: TRBV25-1
CDR3: CASKDRRAEKLFF
DNA: TGTGCCAGCAAGGACAGGCGGGCTGAAAAACTGTTTTTT

D: NA
J: TRBJ2-7
size: NA
V: TRBV5-5
CDR3: CASSYGFPGEQYF
DNA: TGTGCCAGCAGCTACGGGTTCCCCGGCGAGCAGTACTTC

D: TRBD2
J: TRBJ2-7
size: NA
V: TRBV3-1/TRBV3-2
CDR3: CASSQAPPLAGGGNEQYF
DNA: TGTGCCAGCAGCCAAGCCCCTCCTCTAGCGGGAGGAGGAAACGAGCAGTACTTC

D: TRBD1
J: TRBJ2-6
size: NA
V: TRBV7-3
CDR3: CASSSGTAGANVLTF
DNA: TGTGCCAGCAGCTCCGGGACAGCTGGGGCCAACGTCCTGACTTTC

D: TRBD2
J: TRBJ2-1
size: NA
V: TRBV5-1
CDR3: CASSPRTRKTGPLYNEQFF
DNA: TGCGCCAGCAGCCCCCGGACTAGGAAAACAGGACCCCTTTACAATGAGCAGTTCTTC

D: TRBD2
J: TRBJ2-5
size: NA
V: TRBV12-3/TRBV12-4
CDR3: CASSPSGRETQYF
DNA: TGTGCCAGCAGTCCTAGCGGGAGGGAGACCCAGTACTTC